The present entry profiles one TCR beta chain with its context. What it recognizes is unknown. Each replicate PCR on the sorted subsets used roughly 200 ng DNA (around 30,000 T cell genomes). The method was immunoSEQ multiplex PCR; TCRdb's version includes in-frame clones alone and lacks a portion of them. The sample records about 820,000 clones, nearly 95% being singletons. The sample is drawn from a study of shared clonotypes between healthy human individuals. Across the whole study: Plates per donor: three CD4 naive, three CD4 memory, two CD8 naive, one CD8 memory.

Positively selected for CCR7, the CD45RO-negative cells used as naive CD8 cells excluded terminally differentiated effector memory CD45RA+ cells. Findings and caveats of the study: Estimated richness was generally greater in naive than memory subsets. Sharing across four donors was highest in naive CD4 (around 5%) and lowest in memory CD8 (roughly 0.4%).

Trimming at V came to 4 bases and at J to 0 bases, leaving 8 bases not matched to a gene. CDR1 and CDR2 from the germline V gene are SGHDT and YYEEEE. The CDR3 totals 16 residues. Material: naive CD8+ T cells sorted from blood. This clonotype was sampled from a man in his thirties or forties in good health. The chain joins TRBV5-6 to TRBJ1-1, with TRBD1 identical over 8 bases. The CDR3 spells CASSQDRDSVNTEAFF. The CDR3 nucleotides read TGTGCCAGCAGCCAGGACAGGGATAGCGTGAACACTGAAGCTTTCTTT.